Following are 14 T cell receptor beta chains from one sample sequenced in a study of blood T cell repertoires in COVID-19. The repertoire was sequenced with immunoSEQ multiplex PCR; TCRdb's copy has only in-frame clones and lacks some. The sample includes 65,000 to 90,000 clones, roughly 86% of them seen just once. The sample consisted of peripheral blood. The source of these receptors is a man in his sixties with acute or convalescent COVID-19.

This sequence joins TRBV7-2 and TRBJ2-5, with 11 nucleotides matching TRBD1. Looked up from germline, CDR1 is SGHTA and CDR2 is FQGNSA. The CDR3 is made up of 17 amino acids. J gave up 5 bases and V 4 bases, and 12 bases lay outside the gene matches. As DNA, the CDR3 is TGTGCCAGCAGCTCTACCGCGGACAGGGGGCGCCCGGAGACCCAGTACTTC. Protein product: CASSSTADRGRPETQYF.

The gene calls are TRBV6-5 and TRBJ2-7; 9 nucleotides line up with TRBD1. This CDR3 is 12 amino acids long. V gave up 8 bases and J gave up 8 bases; unmatched junction bases: 7. Germline CDR1 reads MNHEY; CDR2 reads SVGAGI. The CDR3 sequence: CASRRDREKQYF. CDR3 nucleotide sequence: TGTGCCAGCCGACGGGACAGGGAAAAGCAGTACTTC.

Regarding this clone: Other nucleotide sequences from this sample produce the same CDR3. The genes are TRBV7-2 and TRBJ2-3; D ambiguous. The CDR3 runs to 13 residues. Trimming shortened V by 5 bases and J by 2 bases, and 8 bases separated the two germline ends. Germline CDR1 and CDR2: SGHTA and FQGNSA. CDR3 region: CASSPGSTDTQYF. The CDR3 DNA is TGTGCCAGCAGCCCAGGATCCACAGATACGCAGTATTTT.

The J gene is TRBJ1-1, the V gene TRBV10-3; D gene ambiguous. Between the trimmed V and J ends, which lost 4 bases and 2 bases, there was a span of 5 bases. There are 12 residues in the CDR3. The germline V gene encodes CDR1 ENHRY and CDR2 SYGVKD. CDR3 sequence (DNA): TGTGCCATCAGTGGGGCTAACACTGAAGCTTTCTTT. It yields the protein CAISGANTEAFF.

The CDR3 protein is CASSPQDRGLNTEAFF. The CDR3 DNA sequence: TGTGCCAGCAGCCCGCAGGACAGGGGGCTGAACACTGAAGCTTTCTTT. The chain uses TRBV3-1 (or the pseudogene TRBV3-2) and TRBJ1-1, with 11 bases aligning to TRBD1. This CDR3 has 16 residues. Germline V lookup: CDR1 LGHDT, CDR2 YNNKEL (reference sequence). Trimming cost V 4 bases and J 0 bases; bases outside gene matches: 4.

This sequence joins TRBV5-1 and TRBJ1-6; D unresolved. This CDR3 has 17 amino acids. Trimming removed 4 bases at V and 8 bases at J, with 22 bases between. Germline assignment: CDR1 SGHRS and CDR2 YFSETQ. The CDR3 sequence: CASSLSASGGPYSPLHF. Here the CDR3 DNA reads TGCGCCAGCAGCCTCTCCGCCTCGGGAGGGCCGTATTCACCCCTCCACTTT.

Only a few counts were recorded for this clone. The chain uses TRBV5-1 and TRBJ2-7; tentatively, D is TRBD1 (5 bases). Germline CDR1 is SGHRS and CDR2 is YFSETQ. There are 14 residues in the CDR3. Between the trimmed V and J ends, which lost 0 bases and 2 bases, there was a span of 9 bases. The CDR3 reads CASSLAQAAYEQYF. The CDR3, as DNA: TGCGCCAGCAGCTTGGCACAGGCGGCCTACGAGCAGTACTTC.

This rearrangement joins TRBV20-1 to TRBJ2-7; perhaps TRBD1 as D (6 bases). V lost 3 bases and J 5 bases, leaving 11 bases between the germline ends. The CDR3 consists of 12 residues. Germline V gene data show CDR1 as DFQATT and CDR2 as SNEGSKA (reference sequence). The CDR3 reads CSASKGVDEQYF. DNA for the CDR3: TGCAGTGCTAGTAAGGGGGTCGACGAGCAGTACTTC.

The J gene is TRBJ2-5, the V gene TRBV19; 10 bases map to TRBD2. The CDR3 loop spans 16 amino acids. J gave up 5 bases and V 3 bases, and 9 bases lay outside the gene matches. Germline values: CDR1 LNHDA, CDR2 SQIVND (reference sequence). This chain's CDR3 is CASSMGLAGVRETQYF. In DNA form, the CDR3 reads TGTGCCAGTAGTATGGGCCTAGCGGGAGTCCGGGAGACCCAGTACTTC.

This chain uses TRBV28 with TRBJ2-3; D is possibly TRBD2 (5 bases). This CDR3 contains 12 residues. CDR1 and CDR2 (germline): MDHEN, SYDVKM. V lost 6 bases to trimming and J lost 3 bases, with 7 bases between them. CDR3 DNA sequence: TGTGCCAGCAGACTAGAGACAGATACGCAGTATTTT. It yields the protein CASRLETDTQYF.

The V and J genes are TRBV5-1 and TRBJ2-2, with 7 bases that match TRBD2. CDR1 SGHRS and CDR2 YFSETQ come from the germline V gene. The CDR3 extends over 14 amino acids. Trimming at V came to 4 bases and at J to 7 bases, leaving 7 bases not matched to a gene. For the CDR3, the DNA is TGCGCCAGCAGCCCCAGCGGGGACGGCGGGGAGCTGTTTTTT. Translating it yields CASSPSGDGGELFF.

The V and J genes are TRBV5-4 and TRBJ2-1, with 10 positions matching TRBD2. Germline loops: CDR1 SGHNT, CDR2 YYREEE (reference sequence). Trimming removed 4 bases from V and 9 bases from J; junction bases left unmatched: 13. The CDR3 covers 16 residues. As DNA, the CDR3 is TGTGCCAGCAGCCGCCGGCTAGCGGGAGATCTGGGTGAGCAGTTCTTC. Translating it yields CASSRRLAGDLGEQFF.

This clone was detected once. The chain joins TRBV14 to TRBJ2-7; the match to TRBD1 covers 8 bases. V lost 1 base, J lost 5 bases, and 7 bases stayed unmatched. The CDR3 is 15 residues long. CDR1 is SGHDN, CDR2 FVKESK, per germline. Here the CDR3 DNA reads TGTGCCAGCAGCCAAGCTGGACAGGGCAAGCACGAGCAGTACTTC. It translates to CASSQAGQGKHEQYF.

This rearrangement joins TRBV27 to TRBJ2-1, with 10 bases aligning to TRBD1. Germline V lookup: CDR1 MNHEY, CDR2 SMNVEV (reference sequence). The CDR3 covers 14 residues. After removal of 8 bases from V and 7 bases from J, the junction contained 8 bases not matched to a gene. This CDR3 is CASQGQGMVNEQFF. The CDR3, as DNA: TGTGCCAGCCAGGGACAGGGGATGGTGAATGAGCAGTTCTTC.